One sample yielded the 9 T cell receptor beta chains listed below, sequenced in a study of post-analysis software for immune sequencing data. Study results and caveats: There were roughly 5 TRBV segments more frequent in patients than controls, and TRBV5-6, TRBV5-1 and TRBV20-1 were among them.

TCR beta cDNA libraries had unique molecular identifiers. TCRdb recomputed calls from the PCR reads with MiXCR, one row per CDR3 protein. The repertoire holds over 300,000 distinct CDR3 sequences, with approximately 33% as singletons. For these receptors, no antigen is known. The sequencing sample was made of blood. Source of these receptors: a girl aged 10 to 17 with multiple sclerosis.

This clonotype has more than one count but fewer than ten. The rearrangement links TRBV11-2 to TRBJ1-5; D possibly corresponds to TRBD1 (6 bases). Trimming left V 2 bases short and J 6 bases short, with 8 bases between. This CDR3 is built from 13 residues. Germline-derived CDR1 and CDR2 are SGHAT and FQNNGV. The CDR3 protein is CASSLLRGQPQHF. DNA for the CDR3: TGTGCCAGCAGCTTACTCAGGGGTCAGCCCCAGCATTTT. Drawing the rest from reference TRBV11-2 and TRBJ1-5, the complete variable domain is EAGVAQSPRYKIIEKRQSVAFWCNPISGHATLYWYQQILGQGPKLLIQFQNNGVVDDSQLPKDRFSAERLKGVDSTLKIQPAKLEDSAVYLCASSLLRGQPQHFGDGTRLSIL.

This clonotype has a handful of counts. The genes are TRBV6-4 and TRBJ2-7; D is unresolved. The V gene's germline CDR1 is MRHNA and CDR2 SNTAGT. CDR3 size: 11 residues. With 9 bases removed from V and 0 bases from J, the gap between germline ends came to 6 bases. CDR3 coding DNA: TGTGCCAGTCTTAGCTCCTACGAGCAGTACTTC. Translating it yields CASLSSYEQYF.

The chain's CDR3 is CSATGGGGGYEQYF. For the CDR3, the DNA is TGCAGTGCCACGGGGGGAGGGGGAGGCTACGAGCAGTACTTC. The chain recombines TRBV20-1 with TRBJ2-7; tentatively, D is TRBD2 (7 bases). V was trimmed by 6 bases and J by 3 bases, leaving 18 bases between them. The CDR3 spans 14 residues. CDR1 is DFQATT, CDR2 SNEGSKA, per germline (reference sequence).

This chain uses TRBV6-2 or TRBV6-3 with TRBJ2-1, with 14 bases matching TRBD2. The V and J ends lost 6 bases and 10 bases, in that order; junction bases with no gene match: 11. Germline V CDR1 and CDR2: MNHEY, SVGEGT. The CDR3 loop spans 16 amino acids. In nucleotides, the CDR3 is TGTGCCAGCAGCCTCCGTGGGACTAGCGGGGGTGGAGAGCAGTTCTTC. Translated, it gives CASSLRGTSGGGEQFF.

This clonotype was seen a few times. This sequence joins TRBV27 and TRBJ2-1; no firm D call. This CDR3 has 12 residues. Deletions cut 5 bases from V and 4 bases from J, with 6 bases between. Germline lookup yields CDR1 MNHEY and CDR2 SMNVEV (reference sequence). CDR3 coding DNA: TGTGCCAGCAGTCGAATTTACAATGAGCAGTTCTTC. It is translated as CASSRIYNEQFF.

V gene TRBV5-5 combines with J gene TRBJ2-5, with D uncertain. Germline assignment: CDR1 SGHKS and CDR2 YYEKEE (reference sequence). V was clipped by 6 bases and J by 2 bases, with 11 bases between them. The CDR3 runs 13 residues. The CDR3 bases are TGTGCCAGCACCCAGACGGGTCAAGAGACCCAGTACTTC. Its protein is CASTQTGQETQYF. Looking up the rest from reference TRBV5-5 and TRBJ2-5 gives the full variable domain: DAGVTQSPTHLIKTRGQQVTLRCSPISGHKSVSWYQQVLGQGPQFIFQYYEKEERGRGNFPDRFSARQFPNYSSELNVNALLLGDSALYLCASTQTGQETQYFGPGTRLLVL.

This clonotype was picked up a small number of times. This chain's CDR3 is CASSPQPGQSSYEQYF. Here the CDR3 DNA reads TGTGCCAGCAGCCCGCAACCGGGACAGAGCTCCTACGAGCAGTACTTC. The chain carries TRBV4-2 and TRBJ2-7, with 7 nucleotides matching TRBD1. CDR1 and CDR2 (germline): LGHNA, YNFKEQ. The CDR3 length is 16 residues. J gave up 0 bases and V 4 bases, and 9 bases lay outside the gene matches.

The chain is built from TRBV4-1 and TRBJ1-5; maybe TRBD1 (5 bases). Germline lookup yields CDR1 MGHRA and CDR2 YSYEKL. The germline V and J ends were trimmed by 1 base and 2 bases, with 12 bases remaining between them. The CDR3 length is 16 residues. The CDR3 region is CASSQGAGYGNQPQHF. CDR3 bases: TGCGCCAGCAGCCAAGGGGCAGGGTATGGCAATCAGCCCCAGCATTTT.

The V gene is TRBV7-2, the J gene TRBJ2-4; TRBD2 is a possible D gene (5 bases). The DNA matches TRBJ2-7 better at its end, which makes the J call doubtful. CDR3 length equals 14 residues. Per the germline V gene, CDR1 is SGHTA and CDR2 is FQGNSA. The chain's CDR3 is CASNPADGIYEQYF. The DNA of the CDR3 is TGTGCCAGCAACCCGGCGGACGGGATCTACGAGCAGTACTTC.